This entry concerns a single T cell receptor (beta chain). Time point: pretreatment peripheral blood. This record belongs to a study of PD-L1 blockade in urothelial cancer. Study background: Previous chemotherapy exposure amounted to 0 to 3 regimens for patients. The study recovered a median of 141,255 T cells per blood sample.

Every PCR received spiked-in synthetic TCR analog templates. The data were produced by immunoSEQ multiplex PCR, yet TCRdb's version contains in-frame clones alone and is incomplete. The sample records about 95,000 clones, roughly 89% being singletons. Trimming pared 4 bases from V and 2 bases from J, leaving 12 bases between. The CDR3 sequence is 15 residues long. Germline V gene sequence: CDR1 MNHNY, CDR2 SVGAGI (reference sequence). The chain is built from TRBV6-6 and TRBJ1-5; D might be TRBD1 (6 bases). The origin of this receptor is a man aged 55 to 70 with urothelial cancer. Sequences were derived from PBMCs, sampled around atezolizumab (anti-PD-L1) treatment. CDR3 in DNA: TGTGCCAGCAGTTCGGGGGGCTTGGGCAATCAGCCCCAGCATTTT. This gives the protein CASSSGGLGNQPQHF.